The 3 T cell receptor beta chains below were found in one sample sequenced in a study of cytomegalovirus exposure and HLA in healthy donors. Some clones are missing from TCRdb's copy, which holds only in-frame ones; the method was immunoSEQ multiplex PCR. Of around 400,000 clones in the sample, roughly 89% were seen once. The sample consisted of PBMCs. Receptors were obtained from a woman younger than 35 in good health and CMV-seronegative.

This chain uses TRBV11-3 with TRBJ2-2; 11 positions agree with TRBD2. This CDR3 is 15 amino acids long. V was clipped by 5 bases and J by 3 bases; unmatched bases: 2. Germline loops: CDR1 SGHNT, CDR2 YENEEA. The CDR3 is CASSPGLADTGELFF. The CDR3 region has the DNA TGTGCCAGCAGCCCGGGACTAGCGGACACCGGGGAGCTGTTTTTT.

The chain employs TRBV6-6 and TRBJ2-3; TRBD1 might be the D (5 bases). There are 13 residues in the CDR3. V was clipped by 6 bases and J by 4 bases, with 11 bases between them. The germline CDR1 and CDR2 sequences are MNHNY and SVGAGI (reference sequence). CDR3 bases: TGTGCCAGCAGGTCCGCCAGGGCAGATACGCAGTATTTT. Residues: CASRSARADTQYF.

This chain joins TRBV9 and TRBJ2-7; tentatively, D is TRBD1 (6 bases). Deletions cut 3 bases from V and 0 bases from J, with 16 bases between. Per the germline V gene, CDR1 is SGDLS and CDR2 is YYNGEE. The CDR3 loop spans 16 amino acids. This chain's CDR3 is CASSAQDRTSSYEQYF. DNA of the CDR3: TGTGCCAGCAGCGCCCAGGACAGAACGAGCTCCTACGAGCAGTACTTC.